This TCR beta chain is drawn from a study of T cells expressing NK-cell markers. The cDNA for TCR beta came from 5'RACE template switching with UMIs. TCRdb reprocessed the 5' RACE reads, keeping one entry per CDR3 protein, no DNA. Its clone listing holds about 440,000 distinct CDR3 sequences. The CDR3 totals 20 residues. Specimen: blood T cells: a sorted CD56 or NKG2C T cell subset, CD4+ or CD8+ T cells, or bulk PBMC T cells (not recorded which). The J gene is TRBJ1-5, the V gene TRBV12-3 or TRBV12-4; TCRdb returns TRBD1, unconfirmable since there is no DNA. This receptor was obtained from a woman aged 18-70 years in good health. CDR3 region: CASSLNWFGQGAGSNQPQHF.